This T cell receptor beta chain was found in a study of blood T cell repertoires in COVID-19. On the study more broadly: T cells, B-cell-depleted T cells, or PBMCs supplied cDNA or gDNA.

Germline CDR1 SEHNR, CDR2 FQNEAQ (reference sequence). The germline V and J ends were trimmed by 4 bases and 0 bases, with 16 bases remaining between them. CDR3 length: 17 amino acids. The table lists this clone with a count of one. Authors' methods: Amplification of reference gene primers was used by the study to estimate nucleated cell counts. Only in-frame clones appear in the TCRdb table, and some are missing; sequencing was by immunoSEQ multiplex PCR. Clone size and the V and J calls come from that table; the DNA yielded D and trimming. The table shows just over 150,000 clones, with approximately 92% occurring only once.

This TCR was sampled from a woman aged 45 to 65 with acute or convalescent COVID-19. Sequencing was done on a sample of peripheral blood. This chain joins TRBV7-9 and TRBJ2-1; no clear D gene. This CDR3 is CASSSLFAASSYNEQFF. CDR3 coding DNA: TGTGCCAGCAGCTCTCTTTTCGCGGCGAGCTCCTACAATGAGCAGTTCTTC. Based on the CDR3 plus reference TRBV7-9 and TRBJ2-1, the full variable domain is DTGVSQNPRHKITKRGQNVTFRCDPISEHNRLYWYRQTLGQGPEFLTYFQNEAQLEKSRLLSDRFSAERPKGSFSTLEIQRTEQGDSAMYLCASSSLFAASSYNEQFFGPGTRLTVL.